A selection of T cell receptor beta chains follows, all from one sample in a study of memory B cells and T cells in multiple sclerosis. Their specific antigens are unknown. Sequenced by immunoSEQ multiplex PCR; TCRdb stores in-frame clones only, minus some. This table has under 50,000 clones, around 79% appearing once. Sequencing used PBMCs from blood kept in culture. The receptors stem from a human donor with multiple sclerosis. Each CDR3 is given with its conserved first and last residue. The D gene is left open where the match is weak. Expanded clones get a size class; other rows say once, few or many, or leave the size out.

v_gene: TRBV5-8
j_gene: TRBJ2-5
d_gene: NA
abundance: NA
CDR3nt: TGTGCCAGCAGCCGCAAACAGGACTACCAAGAGACCCAGTACTTC
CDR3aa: CASSRKQDYQETQYF

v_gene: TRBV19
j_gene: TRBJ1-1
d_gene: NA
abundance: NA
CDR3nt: TGTGCCAGTATCCCGGACAGTTCGAGCACTGAAGCTTTCTTT
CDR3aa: CASIPDSSSTEAFF

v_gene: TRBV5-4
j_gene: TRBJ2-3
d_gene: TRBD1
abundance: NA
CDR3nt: TGTGCCAGCCAATTGGACAGGGCCGCAGATACGCAGTATTTT
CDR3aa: CASQLDRAADTQYF

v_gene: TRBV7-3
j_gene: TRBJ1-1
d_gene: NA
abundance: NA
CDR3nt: TGTGCCAGCAGCGTCGCCCTGAACACTGAAGCTTTCTTT
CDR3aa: CASSVALNTEAFF

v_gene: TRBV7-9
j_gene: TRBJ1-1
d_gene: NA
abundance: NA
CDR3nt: TGTGCCAGCAGCCCGGACAGAGAAAACACTGAAGCTTTCTTT
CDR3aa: CASSPDRENTEAFF

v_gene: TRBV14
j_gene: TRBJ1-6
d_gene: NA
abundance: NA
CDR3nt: TGTGCCAGCAGCCAGGTCTTTGGGGGGTCACCCCTCCACTTT
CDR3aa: CASSQVFGGSPLHF

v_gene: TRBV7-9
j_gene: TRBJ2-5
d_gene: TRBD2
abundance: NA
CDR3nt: TGTGCCAGCAGCTGGACTAGCGGGGGCCCAGAGACCCAGTACTTC
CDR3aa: CASSWTSGGPETQYF

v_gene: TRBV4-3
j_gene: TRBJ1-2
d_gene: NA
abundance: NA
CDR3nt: TGCGCCAGCAGCCAAGAGAGGGGCGTCGGGAACTATGGCTACACCTTC
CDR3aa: CASSQERGVGNYGYTF

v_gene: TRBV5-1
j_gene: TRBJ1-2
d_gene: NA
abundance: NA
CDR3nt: TGCGCCAGCAGCTTACCACACGGGTATGGCTACACCTTC
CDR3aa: CASSLPHGYGYTF

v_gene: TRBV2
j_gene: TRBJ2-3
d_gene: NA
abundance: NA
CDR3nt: TGTGCCAGCAGTGGGCAGGGACTGTTCACAGATACGCAGTATTTT
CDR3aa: CASSGQGLFTDTQYF

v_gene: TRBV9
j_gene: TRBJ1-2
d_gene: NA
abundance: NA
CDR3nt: TGTGCCAGCAGCGTAAGGGGGGATGGCTACACCTTC
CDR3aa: CASSVRGDGYTF

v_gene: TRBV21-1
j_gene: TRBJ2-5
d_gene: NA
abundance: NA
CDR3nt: TGTGCCAGCAGCAAAGAAGGGGCGCAGGGGGAGACCCAGTACTTC
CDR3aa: CASSKEGAQGETQYF

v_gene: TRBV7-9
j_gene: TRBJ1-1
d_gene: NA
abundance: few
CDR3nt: TGTGCCAGCAGCTTGGACAGAACCTACTGGGGGACTGAAGCTTTCTTT
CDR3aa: CASSLDRTYWGTEAFF

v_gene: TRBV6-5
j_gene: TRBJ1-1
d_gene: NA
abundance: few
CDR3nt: TGTGCCAGCAGAGCGGGACTAGGACCTGAAGCTTTCTTT
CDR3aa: CASRAGLGPEAFF

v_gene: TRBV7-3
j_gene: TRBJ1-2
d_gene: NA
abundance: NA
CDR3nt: TGTGCCAGCAGCTTAAGTCGGGGGGATGGCTACACCTTC
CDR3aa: CASSLSRGDGYTF

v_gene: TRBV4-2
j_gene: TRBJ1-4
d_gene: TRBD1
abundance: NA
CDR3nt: TGTGCCAGCAGCCAAGGTCGGACAGGTGTTAATGAAAAACTGTTTTTT
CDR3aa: CASSQGRTGVNEKLFF

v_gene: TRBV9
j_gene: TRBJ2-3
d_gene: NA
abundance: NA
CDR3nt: TGTGCCAGCAGCTCTACCTTATCCCCCACAGATACGCAGTATTTT
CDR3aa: CASSSTLSPTDTQYF

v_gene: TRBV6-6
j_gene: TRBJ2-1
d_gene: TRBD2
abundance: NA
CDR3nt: TGTGCCAGCAGGAATAGCGGGGGGGCGAATGAGCAGTTCTTC
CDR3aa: CASRNSGGANEQFF

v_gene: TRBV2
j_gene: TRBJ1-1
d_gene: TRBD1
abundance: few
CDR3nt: TGTGCCACCCAGGGGGCGAACACTGAAGCTTTCTTT
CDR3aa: CATQGANTEAFF

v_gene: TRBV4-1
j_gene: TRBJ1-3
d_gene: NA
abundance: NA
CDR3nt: TGCGCCAGCAGCTACATGGGCAGTCTAGGTGGAAACACCATATATTTT
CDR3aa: CASSYMGSLGGNTIYF

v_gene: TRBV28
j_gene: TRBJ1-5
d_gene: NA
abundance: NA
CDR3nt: TGTGCCAGCAGGGGGGGGAGACGAGGTCAGCCCCAGCATTTT
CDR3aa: CASRGGRRGQPQHF

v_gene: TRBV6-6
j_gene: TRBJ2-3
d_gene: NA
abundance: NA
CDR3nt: TGTGCCAGCAGTACTCACCTACAGGGCGCTACGCAGTATTTT
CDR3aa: CASSTHLQGATQYF

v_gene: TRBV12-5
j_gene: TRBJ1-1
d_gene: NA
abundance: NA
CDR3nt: TGTGCTAGTGGTTTGGCACCACGGGGGACTGAAGCTTTCTTT
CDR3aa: CASGLAPRGTEAFF

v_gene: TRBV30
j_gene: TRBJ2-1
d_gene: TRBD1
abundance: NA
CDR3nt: TGTGCCTGGGAAGAGGGACAGGGGGCTTACGAGCAGTTCTTC
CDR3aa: CAWEEGQGAYEQFF

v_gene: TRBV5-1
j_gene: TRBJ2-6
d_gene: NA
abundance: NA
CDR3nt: TGCGCCAGCAGCTTAGGACACAACTCTGGGGCCAACGTCCTGACTTTC
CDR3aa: CASSLGHNSGANVLTF

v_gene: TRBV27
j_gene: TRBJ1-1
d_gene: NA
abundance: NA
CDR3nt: TGTGCCAGCACCTCTTCGGTGAACACTGAAGCTTTCTTT
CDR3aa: CASTSSVNTEAFF

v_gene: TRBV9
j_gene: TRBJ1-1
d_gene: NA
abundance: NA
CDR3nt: TGTGCCAGCAGCGCAGACGGCCTGAACACTGAAGCTTTCTTT
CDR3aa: CASSADGLNTEAFF

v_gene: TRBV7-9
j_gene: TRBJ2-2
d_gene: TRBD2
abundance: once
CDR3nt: TGTGCCAGCAGCTTTAGGACTAGCGGGGCCTCGAACACCGGGGAGCTGTTTTTT
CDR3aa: CASSFRTSGASNTGELFF

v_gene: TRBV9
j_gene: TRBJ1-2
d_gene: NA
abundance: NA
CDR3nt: TGTGCCAGCACTCTTGAAGCTAACTATGGCTACACCTTC
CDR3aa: CASTLEANYGYTF

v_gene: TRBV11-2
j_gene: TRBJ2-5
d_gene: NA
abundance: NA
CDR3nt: TGTGCCAGCAGTCGCGGAGTCCAAGAGACCCAGTACTTC
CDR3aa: CASSRGVQETQYF

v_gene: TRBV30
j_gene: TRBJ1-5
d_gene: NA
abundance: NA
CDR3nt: TGTGCCTGGAGTAAAAATCAGCCCCAGCATTTT
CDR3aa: CAWSKNQPQHF

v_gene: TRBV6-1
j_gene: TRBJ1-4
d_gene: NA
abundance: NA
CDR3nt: TGTGCCAGCAGTGAATCGTCCGCAACTAATGAAAAACTGTTTTTT
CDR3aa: CASSESSATNEKLFF

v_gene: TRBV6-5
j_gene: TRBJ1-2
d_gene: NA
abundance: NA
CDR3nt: TGTGCCAGCAGTAAGCAGCCGGCGGGCATGGATGGCTACACCTTC
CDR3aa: CASSKQPAGMDGYTF

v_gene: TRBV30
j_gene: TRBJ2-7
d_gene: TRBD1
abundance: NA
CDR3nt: TGTGCCTGGAGTCAGGGGGCCTACGAGCAGTACTTC
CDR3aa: CAWSQGAYEQYF

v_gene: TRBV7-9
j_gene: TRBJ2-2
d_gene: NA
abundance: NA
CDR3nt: TGTGCCAGCAGCTTTGAGTTGGATACCGGGGAGCTGTTTTTT
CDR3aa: CASSFELDTGELFF

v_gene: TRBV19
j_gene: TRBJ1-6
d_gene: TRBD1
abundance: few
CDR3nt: TGTGCCAGTAGTTCAGGGACAGGAGGAAGTTCACCCCTCCACTTT
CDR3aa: CASSSGTGGSSPLHF

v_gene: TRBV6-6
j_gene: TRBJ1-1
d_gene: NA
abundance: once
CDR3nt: TGTGCCAGCCTGAGCGGGACCCCGAACACTGAAGCTTTCTTT
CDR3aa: CASLSGTPNTEAFF

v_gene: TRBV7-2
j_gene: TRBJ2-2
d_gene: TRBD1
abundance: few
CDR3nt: TGTGCCAGCAGCCCCCAATTTCCGGGACAGGGGGCCACCGGGGAGCTGTTTTTT
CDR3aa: CASSPQFPGQGATGELFF

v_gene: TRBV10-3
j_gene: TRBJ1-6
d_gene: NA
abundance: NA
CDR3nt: TGTGCCATCAAGGCGGTCGGGCGATGGGGTTCACCCCTCCACTTT
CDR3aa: CAIKAVGRWGSPLHF

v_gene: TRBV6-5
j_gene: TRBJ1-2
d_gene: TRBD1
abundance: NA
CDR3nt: TGTGCCAGCAGTGGATCGACAGGGAACCTCTATGGCTACACCTTC
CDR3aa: CASSGSTGNLYGYTF

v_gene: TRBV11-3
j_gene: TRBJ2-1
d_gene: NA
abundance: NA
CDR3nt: TGTGCCAGCAGCTTATGGGGCGGGGCTTCCTACAATGAGCAGTTCTTC
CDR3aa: CASSLWGGASYNEQFF

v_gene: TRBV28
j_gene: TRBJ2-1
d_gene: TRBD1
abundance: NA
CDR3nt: TGTGCCAGCAGGGACAGGCTCTACAATGAGCAGTTCTTC
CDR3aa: CASRDRLYNEQFF

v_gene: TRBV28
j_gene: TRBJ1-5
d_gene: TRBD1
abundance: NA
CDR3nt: TGTGCCAGCAGTAACACAGGGGGCGAGGTTCAGCCCCAGCATTTT
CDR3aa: CASSNTGGEVQPQHF

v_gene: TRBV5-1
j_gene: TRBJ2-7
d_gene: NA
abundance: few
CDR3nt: TGCGCCAGCGCCGAAGGGCCCCCGAACTCCTACGAGCAGTACTTC
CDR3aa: CASAEGPPNSYEQYF

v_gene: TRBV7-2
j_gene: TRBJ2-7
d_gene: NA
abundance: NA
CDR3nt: TGTGCCAGCAGCTTAAAGGGACAAACATCCTACGAGCAGTACTTC
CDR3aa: CASSLKGQTSYEQYF

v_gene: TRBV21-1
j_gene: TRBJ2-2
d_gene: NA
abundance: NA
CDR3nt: TGTGCCAGCAGCAAAGCCCGACGGGAGACTAGCGGGGCGGGGACCGGGGAGCTGTTTTTT
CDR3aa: CASSKARRETSGAGTGELFF

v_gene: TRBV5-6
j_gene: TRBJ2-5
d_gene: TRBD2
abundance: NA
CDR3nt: TGTGCCAGCAGCTTGGCGCTAGCGGTACAAGGGACCCAGTACTTC
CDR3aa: CASSLALAVQGTQYF

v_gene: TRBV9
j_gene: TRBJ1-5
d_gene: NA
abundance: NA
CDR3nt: TGTGCCAGCAGCGCGGGGTCAGGGAATAGCAATCAGCCCCAGCATTTT
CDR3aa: CASSAGSGNSNQPQHF

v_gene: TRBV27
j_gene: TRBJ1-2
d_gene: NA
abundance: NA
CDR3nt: TGTGCCAGCAGTCCCCGGGCCCCTAACTATGGCTACACCTTC
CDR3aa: CASSPRAPNYGYTF

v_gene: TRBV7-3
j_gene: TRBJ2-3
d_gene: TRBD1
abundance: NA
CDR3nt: TGTGCCAGCAGCTTAAGGACAGGACCCACAGATACGCAGTATTTT
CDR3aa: CASSLRTGPTDTQYF

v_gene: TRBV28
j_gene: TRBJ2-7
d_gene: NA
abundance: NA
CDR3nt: TGTGCCAGCAACAGGGACGGAGAATTTTACGAGCAGTACTTC
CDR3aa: CASNRDGEFYEQYF

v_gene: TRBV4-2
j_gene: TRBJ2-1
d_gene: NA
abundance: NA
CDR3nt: TGTGCCAGCAGCCAACCCGACGGCTCCTACAATGAGCAGTTCTTC
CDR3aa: CASSQPDGSYNEQFF

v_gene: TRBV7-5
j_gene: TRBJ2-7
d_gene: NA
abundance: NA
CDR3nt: TGTGCCAGAAGCTCCCGGGGAGCGGGGAGCCCCTACGAGCAGTACTTC
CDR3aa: CARSSRGAGSPYEQYF

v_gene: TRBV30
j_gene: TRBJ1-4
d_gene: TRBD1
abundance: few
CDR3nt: TGTGCCTGGAGTGTACAGGGGGTCAGGGAAAAACTGTTTTTT
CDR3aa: CAWSVQGVREKLFF

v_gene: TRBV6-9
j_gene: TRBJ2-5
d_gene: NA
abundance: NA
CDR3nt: TGTGCCAGCACCTCGCCCAACCTGGCGAAGACCCAGTACTTC
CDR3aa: CASTSPNLAKTQYF

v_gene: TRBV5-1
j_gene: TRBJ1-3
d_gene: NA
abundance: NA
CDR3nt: TGCGCCAGCTCTGATGGTTCCGGAGACACCATATATTTT
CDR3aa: CASSDGSGDTIYF

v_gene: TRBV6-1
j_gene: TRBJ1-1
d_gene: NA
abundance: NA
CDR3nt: TGTGCCAGCAGGGGTACTGAAGCTTTCTTT
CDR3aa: CASRGTEAFF

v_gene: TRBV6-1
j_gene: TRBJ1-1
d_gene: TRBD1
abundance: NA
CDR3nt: TGTGCCAGCAGCGAGACAGGGGGGAACACTGAAGCTTTCTTT
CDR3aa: CASSETGGNTEAFF

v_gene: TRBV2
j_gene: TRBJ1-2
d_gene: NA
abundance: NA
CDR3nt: TGTGCCAGCAGCGACACAGGGATCTATGGCTACACCTTC
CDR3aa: CASSDTGIYGYTF